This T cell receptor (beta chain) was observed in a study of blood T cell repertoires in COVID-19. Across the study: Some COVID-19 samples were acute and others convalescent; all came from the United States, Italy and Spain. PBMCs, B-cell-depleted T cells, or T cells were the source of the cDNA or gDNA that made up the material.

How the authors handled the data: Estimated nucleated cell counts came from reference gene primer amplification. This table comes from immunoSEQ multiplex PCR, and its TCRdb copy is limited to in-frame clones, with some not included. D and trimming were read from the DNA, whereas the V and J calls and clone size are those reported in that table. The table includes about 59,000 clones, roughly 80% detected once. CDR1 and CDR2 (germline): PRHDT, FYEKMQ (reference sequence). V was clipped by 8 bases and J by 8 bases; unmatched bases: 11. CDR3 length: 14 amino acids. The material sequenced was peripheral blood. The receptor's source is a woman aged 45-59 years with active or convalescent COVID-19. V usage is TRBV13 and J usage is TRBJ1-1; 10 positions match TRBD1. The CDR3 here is CASAPGQGLSEAFF. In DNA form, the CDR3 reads TGTGCCAGCGCTCCGGGACAGGGGTTGTCAGAAGCTTTCTTT.